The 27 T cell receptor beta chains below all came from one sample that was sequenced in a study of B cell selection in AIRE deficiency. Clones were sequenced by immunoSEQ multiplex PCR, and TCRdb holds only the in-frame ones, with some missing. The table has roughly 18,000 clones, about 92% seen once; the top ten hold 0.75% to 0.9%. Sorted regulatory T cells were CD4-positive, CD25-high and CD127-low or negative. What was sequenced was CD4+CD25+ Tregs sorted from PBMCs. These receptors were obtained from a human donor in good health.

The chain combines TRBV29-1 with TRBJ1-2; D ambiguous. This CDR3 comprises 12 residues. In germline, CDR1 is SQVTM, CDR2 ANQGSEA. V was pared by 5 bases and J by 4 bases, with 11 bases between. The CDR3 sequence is CSVYLPSYGYTF. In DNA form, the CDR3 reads TGCAGCGTTTACCTACCGAGCTATGGCTACACCTTC.

The CDR3 DNA reads TGCGCCAGCAGCGACTTGAACACTGAAGCTTTCTTT. This translates into CASSDLNTEAFF. This chain uses TRBV5-1 with TRBJ1-1; no reliable D call. Germline CDR1 is SGHRS and CDR2 is YFSETQ. The germline V and J ends were trimmed by 4 bases and 0 bases, with 4 bases remaining between them. The CDR3 length is 12 residues.

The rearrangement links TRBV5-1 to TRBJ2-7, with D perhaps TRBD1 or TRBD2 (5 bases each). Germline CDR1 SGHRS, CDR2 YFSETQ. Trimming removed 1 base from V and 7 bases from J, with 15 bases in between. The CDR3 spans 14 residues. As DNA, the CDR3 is TGCGCCAGCAGCTTGCAGGCCCGGGGACGGGAGCAGTACTTC. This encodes CASSLQARGREQYF.

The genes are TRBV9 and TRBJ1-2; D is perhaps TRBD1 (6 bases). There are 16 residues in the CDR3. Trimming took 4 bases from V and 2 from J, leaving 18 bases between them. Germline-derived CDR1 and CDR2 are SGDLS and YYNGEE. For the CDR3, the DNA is TGTGCCAGCAGCTGTAAACAGGGCCGGTACAACTATGGCTACACCTTC. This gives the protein CASSCKQGRYNYGYTF.

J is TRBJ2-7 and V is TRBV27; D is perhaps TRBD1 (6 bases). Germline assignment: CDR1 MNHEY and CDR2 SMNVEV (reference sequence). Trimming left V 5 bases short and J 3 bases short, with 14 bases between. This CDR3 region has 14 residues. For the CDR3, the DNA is TGTGCCAGCAGTCCCTCCAGGGGATACTACGAGCAGTACTTC. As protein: CASSPSRGYYEQYF.

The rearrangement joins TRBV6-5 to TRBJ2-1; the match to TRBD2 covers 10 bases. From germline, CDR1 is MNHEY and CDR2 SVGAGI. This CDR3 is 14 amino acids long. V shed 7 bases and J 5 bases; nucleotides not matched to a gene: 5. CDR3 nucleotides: TGTGCCAGCAAAAGGCTAGCGGGAGACAATGAGCAGTTCTTC. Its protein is CASKRLAGDNEQFF.

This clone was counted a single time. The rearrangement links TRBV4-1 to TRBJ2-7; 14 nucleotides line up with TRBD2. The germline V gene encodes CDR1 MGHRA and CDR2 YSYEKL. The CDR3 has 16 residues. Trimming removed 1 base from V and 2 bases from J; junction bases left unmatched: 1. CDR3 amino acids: CASSQVGLAGAYEQYF. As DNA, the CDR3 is TGCGCCAGCAGCCAAGTGGGACTAGCGGGAGCCTACGAGCAGTACTTC.

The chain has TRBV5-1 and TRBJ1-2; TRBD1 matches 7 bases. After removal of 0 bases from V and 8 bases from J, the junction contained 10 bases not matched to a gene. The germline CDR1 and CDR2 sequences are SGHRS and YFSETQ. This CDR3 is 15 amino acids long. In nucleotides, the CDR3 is TGCGCCAGCAGCTTGGTCCAGGGGGGACCTCGGGGCTACACCTTC. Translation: CASSLVQGGPRGYTF.

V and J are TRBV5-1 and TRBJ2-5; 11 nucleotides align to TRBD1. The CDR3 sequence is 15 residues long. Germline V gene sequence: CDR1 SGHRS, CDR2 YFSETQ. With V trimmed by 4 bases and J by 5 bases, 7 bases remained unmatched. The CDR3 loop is CASSHGTGGAETQYF. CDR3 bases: TGCGCCAGCAGCCACGGGACAGGGGGAGCGGAGACCCAGTACTTC.

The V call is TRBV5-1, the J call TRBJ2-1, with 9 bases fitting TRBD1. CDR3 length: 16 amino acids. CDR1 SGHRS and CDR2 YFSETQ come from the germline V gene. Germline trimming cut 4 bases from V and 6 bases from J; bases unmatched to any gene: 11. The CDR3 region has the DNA TGCGCCAGCAGCAACACAGACAGGGGGATAGGCAATGAGCAGTTCTTC. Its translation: CASSNTDRGIGNEQFF. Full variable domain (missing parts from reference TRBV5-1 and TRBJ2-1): KAGVTQTPRYLIKTRGQQVTLSCSPISGHRSVSWYQQTPGQGLQFLFEYFSETQRNKGNFPGRFSGRQFSNSRSEMNVSTLELGDSALYLCASSNTDRGIGNEQFFGPGTRLTVL.

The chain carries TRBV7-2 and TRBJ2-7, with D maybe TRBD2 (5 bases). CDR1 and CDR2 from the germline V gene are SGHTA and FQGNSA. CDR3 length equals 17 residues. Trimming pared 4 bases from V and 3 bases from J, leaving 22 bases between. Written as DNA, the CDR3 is TGTGCCAGCAGCTCAACCTCCTTTCCGGGGTTTAGCTACGAGCAGTACTTC. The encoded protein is CASSSTSFPGFSYEQYF.

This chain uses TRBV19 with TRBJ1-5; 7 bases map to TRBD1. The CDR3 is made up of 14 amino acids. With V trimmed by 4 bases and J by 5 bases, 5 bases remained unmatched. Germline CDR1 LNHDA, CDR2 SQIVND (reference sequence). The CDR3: CASSNRGFDQPQHF. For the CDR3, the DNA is TGTGCCAGTAGTAACAGGGGATTCGATCAGCCCCAGCATTTT.

The CDR3 region is CASSWQGGELFF. As DNA, the CDR3 is TGTGCCAGCAGCTGGCAGGGCGGGGAGCTGTTTTTT. This chain uses TRBV6-1 with TRBJ2-2, with a tentative D call TRBD1 (5 bases). Trimming cost V 6 bases and J 7 bases, with 9 bases left between them. This CDR3 has 12 residues. The germline CDR1 and CDR2 sequences are MNHNS and SASEGT.

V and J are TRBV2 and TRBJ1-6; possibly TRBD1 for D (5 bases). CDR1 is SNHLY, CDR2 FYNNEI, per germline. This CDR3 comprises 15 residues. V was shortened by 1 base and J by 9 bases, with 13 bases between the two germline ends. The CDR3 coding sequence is TGTGCCAGCAGTGAAGGTCAGGGATGGAGTTCACCCCTCCACTTT. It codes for CASSEGQGWSSPLHF.

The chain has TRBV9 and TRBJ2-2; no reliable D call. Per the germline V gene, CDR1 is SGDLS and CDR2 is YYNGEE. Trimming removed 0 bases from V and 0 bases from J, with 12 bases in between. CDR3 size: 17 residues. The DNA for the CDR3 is TGTGCCAGCAGCGTAGGGGTTCGTACAGCGAACACCGGGGAGCTGTTTTTT. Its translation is CASSVGVRTANTGELFF. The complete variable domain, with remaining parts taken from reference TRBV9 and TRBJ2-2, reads DSGVTQTPKHLITATGQRVTLRCSPRSGDLSVYWYQQSLDQGLQFLIQYYNGEERAKGNILERFSAQQFPDLHSELNLSSLELGDSALYFCASSVGVRTANTGELFFGEGSRLTVL.

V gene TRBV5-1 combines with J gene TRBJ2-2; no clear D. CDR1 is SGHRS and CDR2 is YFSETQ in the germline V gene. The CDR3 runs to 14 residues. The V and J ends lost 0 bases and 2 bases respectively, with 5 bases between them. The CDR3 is CASSLDTNTGELFF. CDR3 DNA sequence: TGCGCCAGCAGCTTGGACACCAACACCGGGGAGCTGTTTTTT. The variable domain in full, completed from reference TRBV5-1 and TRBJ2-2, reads KAGVTQTPRYLIKTRGQQVTLSCSPISGHRSVSWYQQTPGQGLQFLFEYFSETQRNKGNFPGRFSGRQFSNSRSEMNVSTLELGDSALYLCASSLDTNTGELFFGEGSRLTVL.

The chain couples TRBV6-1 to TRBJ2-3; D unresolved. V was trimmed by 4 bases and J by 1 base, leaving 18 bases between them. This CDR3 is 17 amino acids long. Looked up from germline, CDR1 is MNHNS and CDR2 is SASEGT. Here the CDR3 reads CASSATLRTRGTDTQYF. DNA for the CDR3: TGTGCCAGCAGTGCCACTCTCAGGACCCGGGGCACAGATACGCAGTATTTT.

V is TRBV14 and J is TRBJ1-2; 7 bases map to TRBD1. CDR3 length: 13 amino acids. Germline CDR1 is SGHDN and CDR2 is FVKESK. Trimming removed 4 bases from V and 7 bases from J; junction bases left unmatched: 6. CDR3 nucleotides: TGTGCCAGCAGCCCGGGACCAGGGGGTGGCTACACCTTC. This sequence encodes CASSPGPGGGYTF.

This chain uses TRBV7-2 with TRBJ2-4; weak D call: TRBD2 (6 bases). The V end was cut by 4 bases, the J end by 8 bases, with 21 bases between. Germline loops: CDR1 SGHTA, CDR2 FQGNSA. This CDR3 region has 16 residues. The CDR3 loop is CASSSDLGLPRDIQYF. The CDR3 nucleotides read TGTGCCAGCAGCTCTGACCTGGGACTTCCAAGGGACATTCAGTACTTC. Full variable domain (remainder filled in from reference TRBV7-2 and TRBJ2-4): GAGVSQSPSNKVTEKGKDVELRCDPISGHTALYWYRQSLGQGLEFLIYFQGNSAPDKSGLPSDRFSAERTGGSVSTLTIQRTQQEDSAVYLCASSSDLGLPRDIQYFGAGTRLSVL.

The CDR3 DNA sequence: TGTGCCAGCAGTTACCCCCAGGGGGCTGCTGCTGAAGCTTTCTTT. Translating gives CASSYPQGAAAEAFF. The rearrangement links TRBV6-5 to TRBJ1-1, with 8 bases aligning to TRBD1. Germline V CDR1 and CDR2: MNHEY, SVGAGI. The V gene end was trimmed by 2 bases and the J gene end by 6 bases; junction bases not matched to a gene: 8. This CDR3 comprises 15 residues.

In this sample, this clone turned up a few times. In nucleotides, the CDR3 is TGTGCCAGCACCTCAATGGGGGACACTGAAGCTTTCTTT. Its translation: CASTSMGDTEAFF. The V gene is TRBV7-9, the J gene TRBJ1-1, with D possibly matching TRBD1 (5 bases). The CDR3 runs 13 residues. Per the germline V gene, CDR1 is SEHNR and CDR2 is FQNEAQ (reference sequence). The V gene lost 7 bases and the J gene lost 3 bases, with 12 bases spanning the gap.

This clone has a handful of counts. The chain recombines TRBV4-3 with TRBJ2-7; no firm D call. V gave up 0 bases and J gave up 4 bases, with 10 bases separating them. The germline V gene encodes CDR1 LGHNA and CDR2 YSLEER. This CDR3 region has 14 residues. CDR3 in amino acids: CASSQDLLSYEQYF. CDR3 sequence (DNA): TGCGCCAGCAGCCAAGATCTTTTGTCGTACGAGCAGTACTTC.

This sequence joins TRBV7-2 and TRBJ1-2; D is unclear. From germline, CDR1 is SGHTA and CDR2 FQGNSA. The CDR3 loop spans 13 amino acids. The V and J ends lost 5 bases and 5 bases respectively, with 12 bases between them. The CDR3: CASSLLPIYGYTF. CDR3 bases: TGTGCCAGCAGCCTCCTCCCGATTTATGGCTACACCTTC.

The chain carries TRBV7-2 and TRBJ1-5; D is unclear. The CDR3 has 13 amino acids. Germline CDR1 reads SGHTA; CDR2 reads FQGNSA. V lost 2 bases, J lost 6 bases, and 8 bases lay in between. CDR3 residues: CASSLRRGQPQHF. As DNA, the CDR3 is TGTGCCAGCAGCTTAAGACGTGGTCAGCCCCAGCATTTT.

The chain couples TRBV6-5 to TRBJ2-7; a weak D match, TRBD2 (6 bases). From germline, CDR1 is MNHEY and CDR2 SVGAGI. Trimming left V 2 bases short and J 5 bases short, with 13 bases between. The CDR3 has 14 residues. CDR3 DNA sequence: TGTGCCAGCAGTTACAGGGGAGGAAGAAACGAGCAGTACTTC. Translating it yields CASSYRGGRNEQYF.

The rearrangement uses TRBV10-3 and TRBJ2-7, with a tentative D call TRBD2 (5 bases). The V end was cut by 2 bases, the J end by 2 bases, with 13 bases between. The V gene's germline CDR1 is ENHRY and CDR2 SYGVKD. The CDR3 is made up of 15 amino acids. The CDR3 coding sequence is TGTGCCATCAGTGAGCCGAGGGCATCTACCTACGAGCAGTACTTC. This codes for CAISEPRASTYEQYF.

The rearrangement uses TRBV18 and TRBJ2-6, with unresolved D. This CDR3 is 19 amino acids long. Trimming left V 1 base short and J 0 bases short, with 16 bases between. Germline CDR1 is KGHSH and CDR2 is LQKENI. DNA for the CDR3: TGTGCCAGCTCACCACTTCCCCCACCGGCAGTCTCTGGGGCCAACGTCCTGACTTTC. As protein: CASSPLPPPAVSGANVLTF.